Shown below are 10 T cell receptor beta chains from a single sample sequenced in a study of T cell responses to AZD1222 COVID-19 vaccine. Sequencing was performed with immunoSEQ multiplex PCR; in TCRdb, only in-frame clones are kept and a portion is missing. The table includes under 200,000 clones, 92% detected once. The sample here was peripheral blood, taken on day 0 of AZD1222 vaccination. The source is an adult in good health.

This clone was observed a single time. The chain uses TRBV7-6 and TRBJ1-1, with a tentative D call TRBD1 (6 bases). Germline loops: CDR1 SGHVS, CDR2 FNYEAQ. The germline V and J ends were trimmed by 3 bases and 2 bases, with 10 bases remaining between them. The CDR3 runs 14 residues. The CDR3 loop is CASSFNRDNTEAFF. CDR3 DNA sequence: TGTGCCAGCAGCTTTAACAGGGATAACACTGAAGCTTTCTTT.

CDR3 sequence: CASSITGITDTQYF. The DNA of the CDR3 is TGTGCCAGCTCAATCACAGGGATCACAGATACGCAGTATTTT. The chain uses TRBV18 and TRBJ2-3, with a possible D match to TRBD1 (6 bases). V was trimmed by 5 bases and J by 2 bases, leaving 11 bases between them. This CDR3 region has 14 residues. Germline V lookup: CDR1 KGHSH, CDR2 LQKENI.

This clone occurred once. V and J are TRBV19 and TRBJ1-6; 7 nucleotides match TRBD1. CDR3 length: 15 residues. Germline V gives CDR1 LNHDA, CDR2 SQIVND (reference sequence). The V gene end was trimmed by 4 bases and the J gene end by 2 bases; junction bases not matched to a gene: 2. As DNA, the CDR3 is TGTGCCAGTAGTACCAGGGGGACCTATAATTCACCCCTCCACTTT. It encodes CASSTRGTYNSPLHF.

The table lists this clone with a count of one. In DNA, the CDR3 is TGTGCCAGCAGCTTAGCCCTTTGGGGCTACACCTTC. Protein sequence: CASSLALWGYTF. The chain is built from TRBV5-4 and TRBJ1-2; D is undetermined. Per germline, CDR1 SGHNT and CDR2 YYREEE (reference sequence). Trimming stripped 2 bases from V and 8 bases from J, with 10 bases between. The CDR3 runs to 12 residues.

The CDR3 is CASSLPTGAKNIQYF. The CDR3 DNA follows: TGTGCCAGCAGTTTACCGACAGGGGCCAAAAACATTCAGTACTTC. This chain links TRBV28 with TRBJ2-4; TRBD1 aligns across 7 bases. Per germline, CDR1 MDHEN and CDR2 SYDVKM. The V gene end was trimmed by 2 bases and the J gene end by 1 base; junction bases not matched to a gene: 2. The CDR3 sequence is 15 residues long.

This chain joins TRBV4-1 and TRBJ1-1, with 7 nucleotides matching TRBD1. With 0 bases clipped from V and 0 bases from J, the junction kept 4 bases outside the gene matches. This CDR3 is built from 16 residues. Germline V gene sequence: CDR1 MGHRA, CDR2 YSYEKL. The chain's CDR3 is CASSQEGQLMNTEAFF. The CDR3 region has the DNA TGCGCCAGCAGCCAAGAGGGACAGCTTATGAACACTGAAGCTTTCTTT.

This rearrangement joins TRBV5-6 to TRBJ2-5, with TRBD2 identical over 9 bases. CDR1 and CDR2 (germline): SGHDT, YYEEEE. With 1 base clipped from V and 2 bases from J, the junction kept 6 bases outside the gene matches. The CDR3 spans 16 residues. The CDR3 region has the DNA TGTGCCAGCAGCTTGAATGCGGGGGGGCGACAAGAGACCCAGTACTTC. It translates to CASSLNAGGRQETQYF.

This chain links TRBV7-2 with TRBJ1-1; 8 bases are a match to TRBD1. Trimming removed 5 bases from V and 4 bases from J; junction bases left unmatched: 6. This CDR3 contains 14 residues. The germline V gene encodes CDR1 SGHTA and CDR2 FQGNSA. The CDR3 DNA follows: TGTGCCAGCAGCCAACAGACAGGGGTCACTGAAGCTTTCTTT. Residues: CASSQQTGVTEAFF.

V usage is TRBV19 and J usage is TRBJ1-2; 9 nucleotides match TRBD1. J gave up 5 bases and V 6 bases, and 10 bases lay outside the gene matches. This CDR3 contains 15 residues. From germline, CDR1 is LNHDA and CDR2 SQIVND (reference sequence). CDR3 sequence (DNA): TGTGCCAGTAGGACCGGACAGGGGCCCTCTTATGGCTACACCTTC. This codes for CASRTGQGPSYGYTF. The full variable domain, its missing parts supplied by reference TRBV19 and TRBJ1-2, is DGGITQSPKYLFRKEGQNVTLSCEQNLNHDAMYWYRQDPGQGLRLIYYSQIVNDFQKGDIAEGYSVSREKKESFPLTVTSAQKNPTAFYLCASRTGQGPSYGYTFGSGTRLTVV.

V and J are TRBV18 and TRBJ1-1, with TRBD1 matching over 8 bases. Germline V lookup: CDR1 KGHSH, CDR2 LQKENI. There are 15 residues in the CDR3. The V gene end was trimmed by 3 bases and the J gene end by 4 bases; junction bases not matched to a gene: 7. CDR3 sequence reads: CASSPRQGSSTEAFF. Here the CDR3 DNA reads TGTGCCAGCTCACCCCGACAGGGGAGTAGCACTGAAGCTTTCTTT. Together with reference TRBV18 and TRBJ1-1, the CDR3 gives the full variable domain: NAGVMQNPRHLVRRRGQEARLRCSPMKGHSHVYWYRQLPEEGLKFMVYLQKENIIDESGMPKERFSAEFPKEGPSILRIQQVVRGDSAAYFCASSPRQGSSTEAFFGQGTRLTVV.